The 32 T cell receptor beta chains reported below all come from one sample, sequenced in a study of blood T cell repertoires in COVID-19. Method: immunoSEQ multiplex PCR; TCRdb's copy keeps in-frame clones and lacks some. Seen here are fewer than 40,000 clones, around 80% observed once, and the top ten hold about 35%. The sample taken for sequencing was peripheral blood. These receptor sequences come from a man in his 60s with acute or convalescent COVID-19.

The J gene is TRBJ2-3, the V gene TRBV4-1, with TRBD2 matching 13 bases. V was pared by 4 bases and J by 5 bases, with 3 bases of the junction left unmatched. In germline, CDR1 is MGHRA, CDR2 YSYEKL. The CDR3 spans 15 residues. CDR3 residues: CASSPGTSGIDTQYF. CDR3 bases: TGCGCCAGCAGCCCAGGGACTAGCGGGATAGATACGCAGTATTTT.

V gene TRBV7-6 combines with J gene TRBJ2-2; tentatively, D is TRBD2 (6 bases). The CDR3 is 15 amino acids. The germline gives CDR1 SGHVS, CDR2 FNYEAQ. Between the trimmed V and J ends, which lost 5 bases and 5 bases, there was a span of 15 bases. For the CDR3, the DNA is TGTGCCAGCAGCCCCGCTACTAGCTGGACCGGGGAGCTGTTTTTT. Its protein is CASSPATSWTGELFF.

This chain connects TRBV10-3 to TRBJ1-2; D gene ambiguous. Per the germline V gene, CDR1 is ENHRY and CDR2 is SYGVKD. Trimming took 6 bases from V and 4 from J, leaving 15 bases between them. The CDR3 length is 14 residues. Here the CDR3 reads CAISRHLESYGYTF. CDR3 DNA sequence: TGTGCCATCAGCAGACACCTCGAATCCTATGGCTACACCTTC.

The V call is TRBV19, the J call TRBJ1-3; D gene uncertain. The CDR3 covers 14 residues. Germline V gene lookup returns CDR1 LNHDA and CDR2 SQIVND (reference sequence). Between the trimmed V and J ends, which lost 3 bases and 0 bases, there was a span of 6 bases. The CDR3 DNA sequence: TGTGCCAGTAGTATCGACAACTCTGGAAACACCATATATTTT. Translated, it gives CASSIDNSGNTIYF.

This sequence joins TRBV11-2 and TRBJ2-1, with 9 positions matching TRBD2. The CDR3 runs to 14 residues. The V segment lost 5 bases and the J segment 6 bases; nucleotides outside the gene matches: 5. The germline CDR1 and CDR2 sequences are SGHAT and FQNNGV. CDR3 DNA: TGTGCCAGCAGCCCGGGACTAGCCATCAATGAGCAGTTCTTC. This sequence encodes CASSPGLAINEQFF.

On this clone itself: Sequence at one end of the junction differs from germline and may be a read error. This CDR3 reads CASSVPTGRTEAFF. As DNA, the CDR3 is TGTGCTAGCAGCGTTCCGACAGGGCGGACTGAAGCTTTCTTT. This sequence joins TRBV9 and TRBJ1-1; 7 bases line up with TRBD1. There are 14 residues in the CDR3. Germline loops: CDR1 SGDLS, CDR2 YYNGEE.

The chain couples TRBV19 to TRBJ2-2; 9 bases fit TRBD1. The junction had 12 bases not matched to a gene; V was cut back by 11 bases and J by 5 bases. Germline CDR1 LNHDA, CDR2 SQIVND (reference sequence). The CDR3 consists of 15 residues. CDR3 nucleotide sequence: TGTGCCTCCTGGGACAGGGCTAAGGGGACCGGGGAGCTGTTTTTT. Translation gives CASWDRAKGTGELFF.

The V gene is TRBV11-3, the J gene TRBJ1-1; 7 nucleotides line up with TRBD1. The CDR3 is 15 residues long. The V and J ends lost 5 bases and 2 bases, in that order; junction bases with no gene match: 8. Germline loops: CDR1 SGHNT, CDR2 YENEEA. CDR3 residues: CASSGAGTANTEAFF. CDR3 bases: TGTGCCAGCAGCGGAGCCGGGACAGCAAACACTGAAGCTTTCTTT.

The rearrangement links TRBV11-2 to TRBJ1-6, with 10 nucleotides matching TRBD1. The CDR3 is 16 amino acids. CDR1 is SGHAT and CDR2 is FQNNGV in the germline V gene. The junction had 10 bases not matched to a gene; V was cut back by 4 bases and J by 10 bases. In nucleotides, the CDR3 is TGTGCCAGCAGCTATCGACAGGGGGCGGTAGACTCACCCCTCCACTTT. Protein product: CASSYRQGAVDSPLHF.

This sequence joins TRBV6-5 and TRBJ2-7; maybe TRBD1 (5 bases). CDR3 length: 13 residues. In germline, CDR1 is MNHEY, CDR2 SVGAGI. The germline V and J ends were trimmed by 5 bases and 2 bases, with 10 bases remaining between them. The CDR3 coding sequence is TGTGCCAGCAGTCAGACAGTTACCTACGAGCAGTACTTC. It yields the protein CASSQTVTYEQYF.

This chain joins TRBV28 and TRBJ1-1; the match to TRBD1 covers 7 bases. The CDR3 is 14 residues long. Germline lookup yields CDR1 MDHEN and CDR2 SYDVKM. The V segment lost 7 bases and the J segment 8 bases; nucleotides outside the gene matches: 13. CDR3 DNA sequence: TGTGCCAGCATCATGAGCCCGACAGGGACCGAAGCTTTCTTT. This gives the protein CASIMSPTGTEAFF.

V gene TRBV2 combines with J gene TRBJ2-7, with D possibly matching TRBD2 (5 bases). Trimming took 8 bases from V and 7 from J, leaving 15 bases between them. The V gene's germline CDR1 is SNHLY and CDR2 FYNNEI. The CDR3 has 12 amino acids. CDR3 protein: CASRSDGLEQYF. The CDR3 nucleotides are TGTGCCAGCCGATCGGACGGACTTGAGCAGTACTTC.

The rearrangement uses TRBV3-1 (or the pseudogene TRBV3-2) and TRBJ1-3; D gene unclear. This CDR3 contains 15 residues. The germline V and J ends were trimmed by 0 bases and 7 bases, with 13 bases remaining between them. Per germline, CDR1 LGHDT and CDR2 YNNKEL (reference sequence). Here the CDR3 DNA reads TGTGCCAGCAGCCAAGATCCGGTGGGGAGCAACACCATATATTTT. Translation: CASSQDPVGSNTIYF.

The chain is built from TRBV19 and TRBJ1-5; no clear D. Trimming shortened V by 3 bases and J by 1 base, and 10 bases separated the two germline ends. The CDR3 sequence is 15 residues long. Germline CDR1 and CDR2: LNHDA and SQIVND (reference sequence). DNA of the CDR3: TGTGCCAGTAGTATGGAGGATTGGAGCAATCAGCCCCAGCATTTT. This sequence encodes CASSMEDWSNQPQHF. The full variable domain, its missing parts supplied by reference TRBV19 and TRBJ1-5, is DGGITQSPKYLFRKEGQNVTLSCEQNLNHDAMYWYRQDPGQGLRLIYYSQIVNDFQKGDIAEGYSVSREKKESFPLTVTSAQKNPTAFYLCASSMEDWSNQPQHFGDGTRLSIL.

The gene calls are TRBV2 and TRBJ1-3, with D possibly being TRBD1 (5 bases). V dropped 3 bases and J dropped 5 bases, with 17 bases sitting between them. The germline gives CDR1 SNHLY, CDR2 FYNNEI. The CDR3 is 16 residues long. CDR3 protein: CASSDSRGGYRNTIYF. In DNA, the CDR3 is TGTGCCAGCAGTGATTCAAGGGGAGGCTATCGAAACACCATATATTTT.

The chain recombines TRBV9 with TRBJ2-7; maybe TRBD1 (5 bases). Trimming removed 0 bases at V and 2 bases at J, with 9 bases between. In germline, CDR1 is SGDLS, CDR2 YYNGEE. The length of the CDR3 is 14 residues. The CDR3 is CASSVDLGAYEQYF. The CDR3 nucleotides read TGTGCCAGCAGCGTAGATCTAGGGGCCTACGAGCAGTACTTC.

This clone was recorded once. V gene TRBV4-3 combines with J gene TRBJ2-3; TRBD2 aligns across 7 bases. The CDR3 runs 20 residues. Germline V gene data show CDR1 as LGHNA and CDR2 as YSLEER. V trimming: 0 bases; J trimming: 6 bases; junction bases outside the gene matches: 21. The CDR3 protein is CASSQDHSSGRGASRDTQYF. CDR3 DNA: TGCGCCAGCAGCCAAGATCATAGTAGCGGGCGAGGCGCTAGCAGGGATACGCAGTATTTT.

This clone has more than one count but fewer than ten. The chain combines TRBV2 with TRBJ2-7; 10 bases align to TRBD2. CDR3 length: 18 residues. The germline gives CDR1 SNHLY, CDR2 FYNNEI. The V gene end was trimmed by 7 bases and the J gene end by 0 bases; junction bases not matched to a gene: 15. The CDR3 is CASNNGLAVFLGSYEQYF. CDR3 coding DNA: TGTGCCAGCAATAACGGACTAGCGGTGTTCTTAGGCTCCTACGAGCAGTACTTC.

The chain is built from TRBV6-6 and TRBJ1-2; 9 positions match TRBD1. V shed 0 bases, J shed 0 bases, and the junction held 2 bases outside the gene matches. CDR3 length equals 16 residues. Germline V gene data show CDR1 as MNHNY and CDR2 as SVGAGI (reference sequence). For the CDR3, the DNA is TGTGCCAGCAGTTACTCGAGACAGGGGGCTAACTATGGCTACACCTTC. It specifies CASSYSRQGANYGYTF.

The genes are TRBV10-1 and TRBJ2-7, with 9 bases that match TRBD2. Unmatched junction bases numbered 7, after V lost 7 bases and J lost 0 bases. Germline CDR1 is WNHNN and CDR2 is SYGVQD (reference sequence). The CDR3 extends over 15 amino acids. CDR3 sequence (DNA): TGCGCCAGCAAACTTAGCGGGAGCTCCTCCTACGAGCAGTACTTC. Translated, it gives CASKLSGSSSYEQYF.

The rearrangement links TRBV25-1 to TRBJ2-4, with 10 bases aligning to TRBD1. There are 15 residues in the CDR3. The V and J ends lost 6 bases and 3 bases, in that order; junction bases with no gene match: 5. From germline, CDR1 is MGHDK and CDR2 SYGVNS. The CDR3 DNA reads as TGTGCCAGCAGCGAAGGACAGGGGGGCAAAAACATTCAGTACTTC. Protein sequence: CASSEGQGGKNIQYF.

The V and J genes are TRBV30 and TRBJ2-7; 7 bases are shared with TRBD1. The CDR3 extends over 14 amino acids. The germline gives CDR1 GTSNPN, CDR2 SVGIG (reference sequence). V dropped 2 bases and J dropped 3; count of bases not matched to a gene: 7. The CDR3 here is CAWSPTYRGYEQYF. The CDR3, as DNA: TGTGCCTGGAGTCCTACGTACAGGGGCTACGAGCAGTACTTC.

This clone was seen just once. V gene TRBV19 combines with J gene TRBJ1-2, with D possibly being TRBD1 (6 bases). The CDR3 sequence is 14 residues long. The V gene's germline CDR1 is LNHDA and CDR2 SQIVND (reference sequence). Trimming left V 3 bases short and J 8 bases short, with 16 bases between. This chain's CDR3 is CASSIAQGTRGYTF. The CDR3, as DNA: TGTGCCAGTAGTATCGCACAGGGCACTAGGGGCTACACCTTC.

This chain links TRBV2 with TRBJ2-3; 8 bases map to TRBD1. Germline loops: CDR1 SNHLY, CDR2 FYNNEI. This CDR3 has 15 amino acids. J lost 3 bases, V lost 4 bases, and 6 bases had no gene match. CDR3 amino acids: CASSGTGLLTDTQYF. The CDR3 nucleotides are TGTGCCAGCAGTGGGACAGGGCTCCTGACAGATACGCAGTATTTT.

The gene calls are TRBV19 and TRBJ1-3; a weak D match, TRBD1 (6 bases). This CDR3 has 16 amino acids. V gave up 4 bases and J gave up 0 bases, with 13 bases separating them. The germline gives CDR1 LNHDA, CDR2 SQIVND (reference sequence). Written as DNA, the CDR3 is TGTGCCAGTAGTACCCTTGGACAGATCTCTGGAAACACCATATATTTT. It translates to CASSTLGQISGNTIYF.

The chain recombines TRBV11-2 with TRBJ2-5; 10 bases are a match to TRBD2. This CDR3 is 15 amino acids long. The V gene's germline CDR1 is SGHAT and CDR2 FQNNGV. V lost 4 bases to trimming and J lost 4 bases; unmatched junction nucleotides: 6. CDR3: CASSSLAGQGETQYF. DNA of the CDR3: TGTGCCAGCAGCTCACTAGCGGGACAAGGAGAGACCCAGTACTTC.

V gene TRBV5-1 combines with J gene TRBJ2-5; possibly TRBD1 for D (6 bases). CDR1 SGHRS and CDR2 YFSETQ come from the germline V gene. This CDR3 has 14 residues. Trimming shortened V by 2 bases and J by 2 bases, and 10 bases separated the two germline ends. CDR3 DNA: TGCGCCAGCAGCTTCGGTAGGGGGCAAGAGACCCAGTACTTC. Translating gives CASSFGRGQETQYF.

The chain combines TRBV28 with TRBJ1-4; tentative D call: TRBD1 (5 bases). The CDR3 runs to 16 residues. Looked up from germline, CDR1 is MDHEN and CDR2 is SYDVKM. V lost 2 bases, J lost 3 bases, and 13 bases lay in between. This chain's CDR3 is CASSLGGGGPNEKLFF. Here the CDR3 DNA reads TGTGCCAGCAGTTTAGGTGGCGGGGGACCTAATGAAAAACTGTTTTTT.

The chain carries TRBV19 and TRBJ2-3; D might be TRBD1 (5 bases). CDR1 LNHDA and CDR2 SQIVND come from the germline V gene (reference sequence). The ends were cut back, 5 bases at V and 0 bases at J, with 12 bases in the middle. The CDR3 length is 15 residues. Here the CDR3 DNA reads TGTGCCAGTAGTGGTCAGGGTTCGAGCACAGATACGCAGTATTTT. This encodes CASSGQGSSTDTQYF.

The chain combines TRBV6-1 with TRBJ2-3; 8 bases align to TRBD1. CDR3 length equals 16 residues. V was pared by 4 bases and J by 0 bases, with 6 bases of the junction left unmatched. Germline lookup yields CDR1 MNHNS and CDR2 SASEGT. The CDR3 here is CASSALDRASTDTQYF. As DNA, the CDR3 is TGTGCCAGCAGTGCCTTGGACAGGGCTAGCACAGATACGCAGTATTTT.

Concerning this clone itself: In the same sample, other DNA sequences code for this CDR3. The CDR3 spells CASSLTGGTDTQYF. The CDR3 nucleotides read TGTGCCAGCAGCTTAACAGGGGGCACAGATACGCAGTATTTT. The rearrangement links TRBV7-8 to TRBJ2-3; 7 bases map to TRBD1. Germline trimming cut 2 bases from V and 1 base from J; bases unmatched to any gene: 0. The CDR3 runs to 14 residues. CDR1 is SGHVS, CDR2 FQNEAQ, per germline.

There are a few counts of this clone. The gene calls are TRBV5-6 and TRBJ2-1; 8 positions match TRBD2. This CDR3 has 18 residues. The junction had 12 bases not matched to a gene; V was cut back by 4 bases and J by 0 bases. Germline assignment: CDR1 SGHDT and CDR2 YYEEEE. CDR3 nucleotides: TGTGCCAGCAGCGGAAGCGGACTAGCTCTAAGCTCCTACAATGAGCAGTTCTTC. Encoded protein: CASSGSGLALSSYNEQFF. The full variable domain, with the rest looked up from reference TRBV5-6 and TRBJ2-1, is DAGVTQSPTHLIKTRGQQVTLRCSPKSGHDTVSWYQQALGQGPQFIFQYYEEEERQRGNFPDRFSGHQFPNYSSELNVNALLLGDSALYLCASSGSGLALSSYNEQFFGPGTRLTVL.